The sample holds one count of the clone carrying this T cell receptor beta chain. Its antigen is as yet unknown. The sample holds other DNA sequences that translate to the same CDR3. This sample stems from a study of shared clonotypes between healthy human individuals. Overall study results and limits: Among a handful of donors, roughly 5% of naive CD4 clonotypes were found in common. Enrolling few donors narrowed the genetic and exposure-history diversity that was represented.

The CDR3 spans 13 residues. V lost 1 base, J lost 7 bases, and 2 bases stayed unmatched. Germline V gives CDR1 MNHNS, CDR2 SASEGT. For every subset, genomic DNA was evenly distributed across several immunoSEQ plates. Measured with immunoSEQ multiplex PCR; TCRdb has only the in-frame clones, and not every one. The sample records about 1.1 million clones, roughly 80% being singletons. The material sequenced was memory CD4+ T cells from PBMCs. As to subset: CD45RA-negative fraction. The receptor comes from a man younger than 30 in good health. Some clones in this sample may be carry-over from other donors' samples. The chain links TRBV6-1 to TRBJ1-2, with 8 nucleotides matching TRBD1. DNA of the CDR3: TGTGCCAGCAGTGAAGTGACAGGGGCTGGCTACACCTTC. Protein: CASSEVTGAGYTF.